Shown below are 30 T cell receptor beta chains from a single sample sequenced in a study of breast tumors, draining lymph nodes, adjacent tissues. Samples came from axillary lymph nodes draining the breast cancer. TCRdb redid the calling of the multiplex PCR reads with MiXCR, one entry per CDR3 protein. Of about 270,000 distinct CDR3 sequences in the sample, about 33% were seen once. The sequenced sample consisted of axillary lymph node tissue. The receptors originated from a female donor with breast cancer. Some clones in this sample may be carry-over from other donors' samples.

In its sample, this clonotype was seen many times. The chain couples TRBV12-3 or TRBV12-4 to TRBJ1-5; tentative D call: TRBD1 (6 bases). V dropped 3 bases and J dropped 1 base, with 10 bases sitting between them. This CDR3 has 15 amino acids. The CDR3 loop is CASSFDRISNQPQHF. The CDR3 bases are TGTGCCAGCAGTTTCGACAGGATAAGCAATCAGCCCCAGCATTTT.

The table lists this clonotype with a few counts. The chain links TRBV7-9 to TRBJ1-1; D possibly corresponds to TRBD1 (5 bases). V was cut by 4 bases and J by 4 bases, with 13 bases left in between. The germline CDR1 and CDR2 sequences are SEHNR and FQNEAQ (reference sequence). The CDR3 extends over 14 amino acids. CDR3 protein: CASSSQGLGTEAFF. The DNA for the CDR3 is TGTGCCAGCAGCTCTCAGGGACTGGGCACTGAAGCTTTCTTT.

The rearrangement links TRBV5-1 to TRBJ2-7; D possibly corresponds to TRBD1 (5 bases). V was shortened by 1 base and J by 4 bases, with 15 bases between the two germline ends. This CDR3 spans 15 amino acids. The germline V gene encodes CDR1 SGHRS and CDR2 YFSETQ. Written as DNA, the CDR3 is TGCGCCAGCAGCTTGACACCAGGGATGCAATACGAGCAGTACTTC. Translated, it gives CASSLTPGMQYEQYF.

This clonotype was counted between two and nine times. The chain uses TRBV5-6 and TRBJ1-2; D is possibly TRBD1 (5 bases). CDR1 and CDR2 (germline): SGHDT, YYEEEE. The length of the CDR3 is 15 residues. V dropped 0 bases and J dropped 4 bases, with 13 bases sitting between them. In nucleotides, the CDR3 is TGTGCCAGCAGCTTGGAGAGGCCGGGGCTCTATGGCTACACCTTC. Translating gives CASSLERPGLYGYTF.

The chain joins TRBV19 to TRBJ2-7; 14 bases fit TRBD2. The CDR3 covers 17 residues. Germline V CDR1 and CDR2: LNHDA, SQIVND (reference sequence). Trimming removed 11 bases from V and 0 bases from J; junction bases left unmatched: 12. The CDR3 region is CAWSLGTSGRFSYEQYF. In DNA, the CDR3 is TGTGCCTGGAGTCTTGGGACTAGCGGGAGATTCTCCTACGAGCAGTACTTC. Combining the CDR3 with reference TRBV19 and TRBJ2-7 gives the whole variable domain DGGITQSPKYLFRKEGQNVTLSCEQNLNHDAMYWYRQDPGQGLRLIYYSQIVNDFQKGDIAEGYSVSREKKESFPLTVTSAQKNPTAFYLCAWSLGTSGRFSYEQYFGPGTRLTVT.

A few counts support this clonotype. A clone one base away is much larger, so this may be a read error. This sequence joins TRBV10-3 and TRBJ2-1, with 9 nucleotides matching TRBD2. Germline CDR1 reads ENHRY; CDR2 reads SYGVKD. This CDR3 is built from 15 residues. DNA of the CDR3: TGTGCCATCAGAGACTTAGCGGGAGTGGGGAATGAGCAGCTCTTC. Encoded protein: CAIRDLAGVGNEQLF.

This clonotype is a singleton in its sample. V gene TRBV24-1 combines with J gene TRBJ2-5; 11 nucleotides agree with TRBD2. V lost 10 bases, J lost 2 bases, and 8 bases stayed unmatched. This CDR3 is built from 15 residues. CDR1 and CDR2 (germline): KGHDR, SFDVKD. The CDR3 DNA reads TGTGCCACTAGGACTAGCGGGTACCTACAAGAGACCCAGTACTTC. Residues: CATRTSGYLQETQYF.

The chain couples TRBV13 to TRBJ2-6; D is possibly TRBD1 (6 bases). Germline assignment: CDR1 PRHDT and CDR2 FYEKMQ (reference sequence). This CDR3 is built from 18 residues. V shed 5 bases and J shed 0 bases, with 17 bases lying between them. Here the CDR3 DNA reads TGTGCCAGCAGCACCCCGACGGGACACTACTCTGGGGCCAACGTCCTGACTTTC. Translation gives CASSTPTGHYSGANVLTF. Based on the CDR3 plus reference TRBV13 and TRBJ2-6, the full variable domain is AAGVIQSPRHLIKEKRETATLKCYPIPRHDTVYWYQQGPGQDPQFLISFYEKMQSDKGSIPDRFSAQQFSDYHSELNMSSLELGDSALYFCASSTPTGHYSGANVLTFGAGSRLTVL.

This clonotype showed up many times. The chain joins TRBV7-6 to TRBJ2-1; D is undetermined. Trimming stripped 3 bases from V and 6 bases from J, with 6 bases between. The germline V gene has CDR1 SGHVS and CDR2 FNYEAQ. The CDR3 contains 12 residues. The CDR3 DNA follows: TGTGCCAGCAGCTTCGACCGCAATGAGCAGTTCTTC. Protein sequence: CASSFDRNEQFF.

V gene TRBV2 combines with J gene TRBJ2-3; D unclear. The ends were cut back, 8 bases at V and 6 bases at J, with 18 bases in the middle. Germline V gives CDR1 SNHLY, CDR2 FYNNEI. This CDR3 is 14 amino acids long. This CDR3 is CASSPALQLDTQYF. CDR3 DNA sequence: TGTGCCAGCTCCCCAGCCTTGCAGCTGGATACGCAGTATTTT. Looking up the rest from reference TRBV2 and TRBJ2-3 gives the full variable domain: EPEVTQTPSHQVTQMGQEVILRCVPISNHLYFYWYRQILGQKVEFLVSFYNNEISEKSEIFDDQFSVERPDGSNFTLKIRSTKLEDSAMYFCASSPALQLDTQYFGPGTRLTVL.

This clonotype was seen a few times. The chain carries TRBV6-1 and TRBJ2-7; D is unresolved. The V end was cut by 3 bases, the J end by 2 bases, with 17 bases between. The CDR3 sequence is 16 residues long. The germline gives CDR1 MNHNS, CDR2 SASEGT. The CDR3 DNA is TGTGCCAGCAGTGATTTTTTGGCAGGAGAGGCCTACGAGCAGTACTTC. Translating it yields CASSDFLAGEAYEQYF.

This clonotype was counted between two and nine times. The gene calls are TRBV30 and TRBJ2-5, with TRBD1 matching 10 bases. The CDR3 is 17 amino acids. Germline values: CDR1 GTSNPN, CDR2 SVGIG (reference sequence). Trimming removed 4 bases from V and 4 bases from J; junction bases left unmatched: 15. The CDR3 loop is CAWTPREGQGISETQYF. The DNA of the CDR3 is TGTGCCTGGACCCCGAGGGAGGGACAGGGGATTTCAGAGACCCAGTACTTC.

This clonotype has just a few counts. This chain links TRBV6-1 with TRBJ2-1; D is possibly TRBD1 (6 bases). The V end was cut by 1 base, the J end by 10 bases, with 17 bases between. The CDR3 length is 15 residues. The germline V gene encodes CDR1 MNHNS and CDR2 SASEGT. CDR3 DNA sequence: TGTGCCAGCAGTGAAGTAGAGACAGGTGGGGTGGAGCAGTTCTTC. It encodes CASSEVETGGVEQFF.

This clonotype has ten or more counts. In nucleotides, the CDR3 is TGTGCCAGCAGCGTAGTTCCGGGCAATGAGCAGTTCTTC. Translated: CASSVVPGNEQFF. The V and J genes are TRBV9 and TRBJ2-1; D gene uncertain. Per the germline V gene, CDR1 is SGDLS and CDR2 is YYNGEE. This CDR3 has 13 amino acids. V gave up 0 bases and J gave up 6 bases, with 7 bases separating them.

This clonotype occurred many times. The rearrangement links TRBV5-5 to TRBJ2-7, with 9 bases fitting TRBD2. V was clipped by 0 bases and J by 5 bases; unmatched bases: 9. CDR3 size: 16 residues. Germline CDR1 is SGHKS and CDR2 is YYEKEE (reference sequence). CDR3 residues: CASSLGQLAGRDEQYF. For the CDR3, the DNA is TGTGCCAGCAGCTTGGGCCAACTAGCGGGTCGTGACGAGCAGTACTTC. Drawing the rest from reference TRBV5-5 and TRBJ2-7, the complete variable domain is DAGVTQSPTHLIKTRGQQVTLRCSPISGHKSVSWYQQVLGQGPQFIFQYYEKEERGRGNFPDRFSARQFPNYSSELNVNALLLGDSALYLCASSLGQLAGRDEQYFGPGTRLTVT.

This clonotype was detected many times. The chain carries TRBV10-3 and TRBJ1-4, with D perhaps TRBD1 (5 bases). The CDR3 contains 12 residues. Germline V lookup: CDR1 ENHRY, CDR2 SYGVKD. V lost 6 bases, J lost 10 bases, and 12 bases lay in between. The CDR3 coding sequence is TGTGCCATCAGCACGCAGGGCGGAAAACTGTTTTTT. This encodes CAISTQGGKLFF.

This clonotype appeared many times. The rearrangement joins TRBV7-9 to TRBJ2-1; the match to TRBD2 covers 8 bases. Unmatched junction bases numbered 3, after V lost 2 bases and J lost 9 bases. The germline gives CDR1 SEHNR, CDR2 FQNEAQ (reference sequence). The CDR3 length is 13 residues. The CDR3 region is CASSLNGGGEQFF. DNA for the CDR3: TGTGCCAGCAGCTTAAACGGGGGGGGTGAGCAGTTCTTC.

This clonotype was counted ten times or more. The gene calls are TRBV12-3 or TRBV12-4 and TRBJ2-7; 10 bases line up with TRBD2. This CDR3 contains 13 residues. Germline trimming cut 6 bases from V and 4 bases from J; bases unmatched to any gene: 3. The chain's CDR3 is CASRAGGLYEQYF. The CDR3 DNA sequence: TGTGCCAGCAGAGCGGGAGGGTTATACGAGCAGTACTTC.

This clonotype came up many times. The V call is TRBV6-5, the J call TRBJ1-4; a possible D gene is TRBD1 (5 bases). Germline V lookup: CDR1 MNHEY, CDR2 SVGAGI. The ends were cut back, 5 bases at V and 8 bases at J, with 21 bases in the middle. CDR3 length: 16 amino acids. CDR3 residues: CASSRFGTPGGEKLFF. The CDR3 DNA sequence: TGTGCCAGCAGTCGGTTTGGGACGCCGGGAGGGGAAAAACTGTTTTTT.

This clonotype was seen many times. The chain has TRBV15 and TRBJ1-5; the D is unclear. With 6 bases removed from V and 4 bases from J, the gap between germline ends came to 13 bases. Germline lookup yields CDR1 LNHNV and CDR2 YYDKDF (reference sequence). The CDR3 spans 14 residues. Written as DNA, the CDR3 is TGTGCCACCAGTATCTGGCGGGGAAATCAGCCCCAGCATTTT. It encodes CATSIWRGNQPQHF.

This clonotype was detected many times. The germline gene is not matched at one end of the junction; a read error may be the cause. The CDR3 reads CASSLQGLETQYF. The CDR3 coding sequence is TGTGCTAGCAGCTTACAGGGGCTGGAGACCCAGTACTTC. V gene TRBV7-7 combines with J gene TRBJ2-5; TRBD1 matches at 7 bases. CDR3 length: 13 residues. Germline assignment: CDR1 SSHAT and CDR2 FNYEAQ (reference sequence).

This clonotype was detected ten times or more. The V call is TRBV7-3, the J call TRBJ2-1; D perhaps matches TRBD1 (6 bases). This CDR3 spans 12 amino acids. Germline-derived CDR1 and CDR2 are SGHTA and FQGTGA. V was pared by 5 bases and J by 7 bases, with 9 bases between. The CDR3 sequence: CASSQDRNEQFF. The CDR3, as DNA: TGTGCCAGCAGCCAGGACAGAAATGAGCAGTTCTTC.

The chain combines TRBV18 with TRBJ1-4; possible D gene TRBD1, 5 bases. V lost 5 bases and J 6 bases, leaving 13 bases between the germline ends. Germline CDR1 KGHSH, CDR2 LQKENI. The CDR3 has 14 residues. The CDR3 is CASSDGTGDEKLFF. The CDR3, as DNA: TGTGCCAGCTCAGATGGGACCGGAGATGAAAAACTGTTTTTT.

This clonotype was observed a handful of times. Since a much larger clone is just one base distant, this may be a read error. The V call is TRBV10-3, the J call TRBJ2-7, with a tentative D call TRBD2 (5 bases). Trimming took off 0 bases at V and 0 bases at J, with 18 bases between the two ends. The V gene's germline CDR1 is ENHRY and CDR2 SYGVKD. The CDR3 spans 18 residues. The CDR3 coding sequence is TGTGCCATCAGTGAGTCAGCTAGCAGGATGGGAAGCTCCTACGAGCAGTACTTC. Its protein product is CAISESASRMGSSYEQYF.

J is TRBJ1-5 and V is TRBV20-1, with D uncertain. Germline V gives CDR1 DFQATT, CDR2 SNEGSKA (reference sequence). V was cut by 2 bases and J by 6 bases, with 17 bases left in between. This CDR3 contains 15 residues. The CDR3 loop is CSARSATFDTQPQHF. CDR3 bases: TGCAGTGCTAGATCCGCGACCTTCGACACTCAGCCCCAGCATTTT.

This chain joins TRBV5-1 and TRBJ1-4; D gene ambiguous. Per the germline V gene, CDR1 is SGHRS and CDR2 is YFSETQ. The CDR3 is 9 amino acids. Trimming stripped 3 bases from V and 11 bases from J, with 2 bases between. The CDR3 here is CASSWKLFF. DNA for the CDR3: TGCGCCAGCAGCTGGAAACTGTTTTTT.

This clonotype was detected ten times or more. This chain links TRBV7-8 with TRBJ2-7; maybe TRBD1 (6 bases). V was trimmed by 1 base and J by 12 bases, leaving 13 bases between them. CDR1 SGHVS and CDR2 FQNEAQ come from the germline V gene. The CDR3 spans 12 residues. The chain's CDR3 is CASSLVGALRYF. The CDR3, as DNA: TGTGCCAGCAGCTTAGTGGGGGCGCTTCGGTACTTC. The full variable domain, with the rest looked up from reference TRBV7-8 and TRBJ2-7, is GAGVSQSPRYKVAKRGQDVALRCDPISGHVSLFWYQQALGQGPEFLTYFQNEAQLDKSGLPSDRFFAERPEGSVSTLKIQRTQQEDSAVYLCASSLVGALRYFGPGTRLTVT.

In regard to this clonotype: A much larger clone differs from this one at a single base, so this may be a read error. CDR3 in DNA: TGTGCCAGCAGCCTGGCTAGCTGGGACGAGCAGTACTTC. It translates to CASSLASWDEQYF. The genes are TRBV5-4 and TRBJ2-7, with a weak D call TRBD2 (5 bases). Germline loops: CDR1 SGHNT, CDR2 YYREEE (reference sequence). This CDR3 contains 13 residues. V gave up 4 bases and J gave up 5 bases, with 13 bases separating them.

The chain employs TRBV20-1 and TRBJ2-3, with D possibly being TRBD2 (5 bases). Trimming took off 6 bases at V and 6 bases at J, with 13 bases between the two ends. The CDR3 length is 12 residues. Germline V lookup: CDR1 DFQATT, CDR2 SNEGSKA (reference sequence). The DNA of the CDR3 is TGCAGTGCACCCCTCCCGGGGGATACGCAGTATTTT. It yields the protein CSAPLPGDTQYF.

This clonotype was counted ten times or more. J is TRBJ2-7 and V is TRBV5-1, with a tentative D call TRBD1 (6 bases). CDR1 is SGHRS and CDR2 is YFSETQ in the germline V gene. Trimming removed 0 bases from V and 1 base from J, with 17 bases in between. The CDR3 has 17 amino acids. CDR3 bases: TGCGCCAGCAGCTTGGTCACCGGGACACATAATTCCTACGAGCAGTACTTC. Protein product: CASSLVTGTHNSYEQYF.